Shown below are 31 T cell receptor beta chains from a single sample sequenced in a study of cytomegalovirus exposure and HLA in healthy donors. 60 Vbeta and 13 Jbeta primers were used in PCR. Sequencing was performed with immunoSEQ multiplex PCR; in TCRdb, only in-frame clones are kept and a portion is missing. The sample has over 100,000 clones; about 80% are singletons. Input material: PBMCs. The receptors come from a woman aged 18-30 years in good health and CMV-seropositive.

The genes are TRBV5-1 and TRBJ2-5; the D gene is possibly TRBD1 (5 bases). Germline V gene sequence: CDR1 SGHRS, CDR2 YFSETQ. The V end was cut by 4 bases, the J end by 4 bases, with 8 bases between. This CDR3 has 12 amino acids. CDR3 coding DNA: TGCGCCAGCAGCCAAGGGGTAGAGACCCAGTACTTC. It codes for CASSQGVETQYF.

This rearrangement joins TRBV18 to TRBJ1-5; 11 bases match TRBD1. The V and J ends lost 6 bases and 2 bases, in that order; junction bases with no gene match: 3. Germline V lookup: CDR1 KGHSH, CDR2 LQKENI. This CDR3 contains 15 residues. This chain's CDR3 is CASSPGQGGNQPQHF. CDR3 in DNA: TGTGCCAGCTCGCCGGGACAGGGGGGCAATCAGCCCCAGCATTTT.

The chain carries TRBV9 and TRBJ2-2, with 7 bases fitting TRBD2. CDR1 and CDR2 from the germline V gene are SGDLS and YYNGEE. The CDR3 is made up of 16 amino acids. The J segment lost 1 base and the V segment lost 0 bases, leaving 3 bases of the junction unmatched. The CDR3 reads CASSVGGGRNTGELFF. The DNA for the CDR3 is TGTGCCAGCAGCGTAGGGGGAGGGAGGAACACCGGGGAGCTGTTTTTT.

V is TRBV5-1 and J is TRBJ2-1, with a possible D match to TRBD1 (5 bases). CDR3 length: 15 amino acids. V lost 0 bases, J lost 5 bases, and 12 bases lay in between. Germline assignment: CDR1 SGHRS and CDR2 YFSETQ. This chain's CDR3 is CASSLEGRLDNEQFF. CDR3 in DNA: TGCGCCAGCAGCTTGGAGGGGCGTCTCGACAATGAGCAGTTCTTC.

The V and J genes are TRBV5-6 and TRBJ2-7, with 8 bases matching TRBD1. V lost 5 bases, J lost 0 bases, and 4 bases stayed unmatched. CDR1 is SGHDT and CDR2 is YYEEEE in the germline V gene. This CDR3 has 14 amino acids. This CDR3 reads CASRTQGGSYEQYF. The CDR3, as DNA: TGTGCCAGCAGGACACAGGGGGGCTCCTACGAGCAGTACTTC.

Written as DNA, the CDR3 is TGCGCCAGCAGCTTTCCCAGGGGGCGCGTAATCGGGGAGCTGTTTTTT. It specifies CASSFPRGRVIGELFF. The V and J genes are TRBV5-1 and TRBJ2-2; TRBD1 agrees at 8 bases. This CDR3 contains 16 residues. The germline CDR1 and CDR2 sequences are SGHRS and YFSETQ. V lost 2 bases, J lost 7 bases, and 10 bases stayed unmatched.

The chain combines TRBV30 with TRBJ2-7; TRBD1 matches at 7 bases. V lost 8 bases to trimming and J lost 4 bases; unmatched junction nucleotides: 11. The germline CDR1 and CDR2 sequences are GTSNPN and SVGIG (reference sequence). This CDR3 contains 13 residues. CDR3 sequence (DNA): TGTGCCCCAGAACCGGGACAGACTTACGAGCAGTACTTC. Translation: CAPEPGQTYEQYF.

The chain links TRBV2 to TRBJ2-7, with 7 bases aligning to TRBD2. Germline loops: CDR1 SNHLY, CDR2 FYNNEI. The CDR3 is 13 residues long. Trimming cost V 10 bases and J 1 base; bases outside gene matches: 7. In DNA, the CDR3 is TGTGCCACCATGGGGGGAGGGTCCTACGAGCAGTACTTC. As protein: CATMGGGSYEQYF.

V and J are TRBV7-6 and TRBJ1-5; the D gene is possibly TRBD1 (6 bases). Germline V gene data show CDR1 as SGHVS and CDR2 as FNYEAQ. CDR3 length: 14 amino acids. V lost 0 bases, J lost 7 bases, and 10 bases lay in between. CDR3 nucleotides: TGTGCCAGCAGCTTAGCTCAGGGGCACCAGCCCCAGCATTTT. Translating it yields CASSLAQGHQPQHF.

The rearrangement links TRBV28 to TRBJ2-1; D call uncertain. This CDR3 comprises 13 residues. Germline V lookup: CDR1 MDHEN, CDR2 SYDVKM. V shed 4 bases and J shed 7 bases, with 11 bases lying between them. CDR3 sequence: CASSSPAGNEQFF. In nucleotides, the CDR3 is TGTGCCAGCAGTTCGCCGGCCGGGAATGAGCAGTTCTTC.

V usage is TRBV15 and J usage is TRBJ2-7; D is possibly TRBD2 (7 bases). V was clipped by 0 bases and J by 7 bases, with 10 bases between them. CDR1 is LNHNV and CDR2 is YYDKDF in the germline V gene (reference sequence). The CDR3 consists of 13 residues. The CDR3: CATSRDRGAEQYF. The CDR3 DNA follows: TGTGCCACCAGCAGAGATCGGGGGGCAGAGCAGTACTTC. The full variable domain, rest sourced from reference TRBV15 and TRBJ2-7, is DAMVIQNPRYQVTQFGKPVTLSCSQTLNHNVMYWYQQKSSQAPKLLFHYYDKDFNNEADTPDNFQSRRPNTSFCFLDIRSPGLGDTAMYLCATSRDRGAEQYFGPGTRLTVT.

This chain connects TRBV29-1 to TRBJ2-2; TRBD1 might be the D (6 bases). The CDR3 has 14 amino acids. V lost 4 bases to trimming and J lost 3 bases, with 12 bases between them. Germline V lookup: CDR1 SQVTM, CDR2 ANQGSEA. The CDR3 sequence: CSVARAGDTGELFF. CDR3 DNA sequence: TGCAGCGTTGCACGGGCAGGGGACACCGGGGAGCTGTTTTTT.

This clone was seen a handful of times. The chain has TRBV9 and TRBJ2-5; the match to TRBD2 covers 9 bases. The CDR3 sequence is 14 residues long. V lost 3 bases to trimming and J lost 6 bases; unmatched junction nucleotides: 6. Germline values: CDR1 SGDLS, CDR2 YYNGEE. CDR3 nucleotides: TGTGCCAGCAGCGCCGGACTAGCGATTCAGACCCAGTACTTC. Translating it yields CASSAGLAIQTQYF.

Here the CDR3 DNA reads TGTGCCAGCGGGCCTCCGGGACAGGATCAGCCCCAGCATTTT. It specifies CASGPPGQDQPQHF. This rearrangement joins TRBV28 to TRBJ1-5, with 8 bases fitting TRBD1. The CDR3 runs 14 residues. Germline V gene data show CDR1 as MDHEN and CDR2 as SYDVKM. V was pared by 8 bases and J by 5 bases, with 8 bases of the junction left unmatched.

This clone was seen just once. J is TRBJ1-2 and V is TRBV5-6; a possible D gene is TRBD1 (6 bases). The germline gives CDR1 SGHDT, CDR2 YYEEEE. The CDR3 sequence is 17 residues long. V shed 2 bases and J shed 0 bases, with 17 bases lying between them. CDR3 in DNA: TGTGCCAGCAGCTTCCCTTTCGACAGGCCCCCTAACTATGGCTACACCTTC. As protein: CASSFPFDRPPNYGYTF.

The chain couples TRBV29-1 to TRBJ2-3, with D possibly being TRBD1 (5 bases). V lost 7 bases and J 0 bases, leaving 11 bases between the germline ends. Germline CDR1 reads SQVTM; CDR2 reads ANQGSEA. There are 13 residues in the CDR3. The CDR3 DNA reads TGCAGCGGCGACAGTTCCAGCACAGATACGCAGTATTTT. This codes for CSGDSSSTDTQYF.

In its sample, this clone was seen once. V and J are TRBV6-5 and TRBJ1-1; TRBD1 agrees at 8 bases. The length of the CDR3 is 14 residues. Trimming took 1 base from V and 5 from J; bases not matched to a gene: 3. The germline CDR1 and CDR2 sequences are MNHEY and SVGAGI. In nucleotides, the CDR3 is TGTGCCAGCAGTTACTTCGACAGGGGAACTGAAGCTTTCTTT. It encodes CASSYFDRGTEAFF.

Note on this clone: At one boundary the junction diverges from the germline segment, which might be a read error. The chain employs TRBV7-9 and TRBJ2-7, with 8 bases that match TRBD1. This CDR3 spans 13 amino acids. Per the germline V gene, CDR1 is SEHNR and CDR2 is FQNEAQ (reference sequence). In DNA, the CDR3 is TGTTCCAGCAGTCCCGACAGGGGCCACGAGCAGTACTTC. Its translation: CSSSPDRGHEQYF.

The rearrangement joins TRBV6-1 to TRBJ1-2, with 7 nucleotides matching TRBD1. The CDR3 sequence is 14 residues long. Unmatched junction bases numbered 9, after V lost 7 bases and J lost 4 bases. CDR1 MNHNS and CDR2 SASEGT come from the germline V gene. Here the CDR3 reads CASTPRDRFYGYTF. The CDR3 DNA sequence: TGTGCCAGCACCCCCAGGGACAGATTCTATGGCTACACCTTC.

The V gene is TRBV5-1, the J gene TRBJ2-1; D unclear. The germline gives CDR1 SGHRS, CDR2 YFSETQ. V lost 0 bases to trimming and J lost 7 bases, with 14 bases between them. This CDR3 comprises 15 residues. CDR3 DNA sequence: TGCGCCAGCAGCTTGGATTCACCCATCCGGAATGAGCAGTTCTTC. Translation: CASSLDSPIRNEQFF.

The chain couples TRBV6-5 to TRBJ2-7, with D hard to call. CDR3 length: 12 amino acids. Trimming removed 6 bases at V and 5 bases at J, with 11 bases between. Germline CDR1 MNHEY, CDR2 SVGAGI. The CDR3, as DNA: TGTGCCAGCAGAAAACCCTCGGACGAGCAGTACTTC. It translates to CASRKPSDEQYF.

V usage is TRBV2 and J usage is TRBJ1-4; no clear D. Germline V gene lookup returns CDR1 SNHLY and CDR2 FYNNEI. Trimming cost V 7 bases and J 0 bases, with 9 bases left between them. This CDR3 comprises 14 residues. CDR3 in DNA: TGTGCCAGCAAGAGGGTTGCAACTAATGAAAAACTGTTTTTT. It translates to CASKRVATNEKLFF.

The rearrangement joins TRBV7-2 to TRBJ1-4; 9 bases fit TRBD1. Germline-derived CDR1 and CDR2 are SGHTA and FQGNSA. The CDR3 spans 14 residues. V gave up 5 bases and J gave up 7 bases; unmatched junction bases: 5. CDR3 protein: CASSGRDRAEKLFF. The CDR3, as DNA: TGTGCCAGCAGCGGCAGGGACAGGGCTGAAAAACTGTTTTTT.

The chain has TRBV4-2 and TRBJ1-2; 9 bases map to TRBD1. The CDR3 length is 15 residues. With V trimmed by 0 bases and J by 6 bases, 5 bases remained unmatched. Germline V lookup: CDR1 LGHNA, CDR2 YNFKEQ. Written as DNA, the CDR3 is TGTGCCAGCAGCCAAGACCGGAGGACAGGGGATGGCTACACCTTC. Amino acids: CASSQDRRTGDGYTF.

This clone was detected a few times. This CDR3 reads CASSLSPSGSYEQYF. The CDR3 region has the DNA TGTGCCAGCAGTTTATCGCCTAGCGGGAGCTACGAGCAGTACTTC. V usage is TRBV27 and J usage is TRBJ2-7; the match to TRBD2 covers 10 bases. The length of the CDR3 is 15 residues. Germline assignment: CDR1 MNHEY and CDR2 SMNVEV (reference sequence). J gave up 3 bases and V 0 bases, and 2 bases lay outside the gene matches.

The chain joins TRBV28 to TRBJ2-6; D perhaps matches TRBD1 (6 bases). The ends were cut back, 10 bases at V and 2 bases at J, with 9 bases in the middle. CDR3 length: 13 amino acids. Germline CDR1 MDHEN, CDR2 SYDVKM. For the CDR3, the DNA is TGTGCCACCACAGGGACTGGGGCCAACGTCCTGACTTTC. Encoded protein: CATTGTGANVLTF.

The CDR3 loop reads CASSPPGGEGEQFF. The CDR3 nucleotides are TGTGCCAGCAGCCCCCCGGGGGGGGAAGGTGAGCAGTTCTTC. The genes are TRBV7-3 and TRBJ2-1; the match to TRBD2 covers 8 bases. Germline loops: CDR1 SGHTA, CDR2 FQGTGA. The V and J ends lost 5 bases and 9 bases, in that order; junction bases with no gene match: 9. This CDR3 spans 14 amino acids.

For the CDR3, the DNA is TGTGCCAGCAGCTGGGGGGACAGTCCTAACACCGGGGAGCTGTTTTTT. It translates to CASSWGDSPNTGELFF. The J gene is TRBJ2-2, the V gene TRBV5-8, with D tentatively TRBD1 (7 bases). Trimming stripped 3 bases from V and 2 bases from J, with 14 bases between. Germline V lookup: CDR1 SGHTS, CDR2 YDEGEE. This CDR3 region has 16 residues.

The rearrangement links TRBV6-1 to TRBJ2-7; tentative D call: TRBD2 (5 bases). V was clipped by 1 base and J by 2 bases, with 12 bases between them. The CDR3 has 15 amino acids. The V gene's germline CDR1 is MNHNS and CDR2 SASEGT. CDR3 sequence (DNA): TGTGCCAGCAGTGAAGGACTAATTACCGCCTACGAGCAGTACTTC. Its protein is CASSEGLITAYEQYF.

This rearrangement joins TRBV30 to TRBJ1-5; TRBD1 is a possible D gene (5 bases). The length of the CDR3 is 16 residues. Germline-derived CDR1 and CDR2 are GTSNPN and SVGIG (reference sequence). Trimming stripped 4 bases from V and 1 base from J, with 17 bases between. The CDR3 is CAWTPGTGGSNQPQHF. As DNA, the CDR3 is TGTGCCTGGACCCCAGGGACCGGGGGGAGCAATCAGCCCCAGCATTTT.

This CDR3 reads CASSQDRGRETQYF. DNA for the CDR3: TGTGCCAGCAGCCAGGACAGGGGAAGGGAGACCCAGTACTTC. This rearrangement joins TRBV7-2 to TRBJ2-5; 9 nucleotides match TRBD1. Germline lookup yields CDR1 SGHTA and CDR2 FQGNSA. The CDR3 has 14 residues. The ends lost 5 bases at V and 5 bases at J; junction bases unmatched: 6.